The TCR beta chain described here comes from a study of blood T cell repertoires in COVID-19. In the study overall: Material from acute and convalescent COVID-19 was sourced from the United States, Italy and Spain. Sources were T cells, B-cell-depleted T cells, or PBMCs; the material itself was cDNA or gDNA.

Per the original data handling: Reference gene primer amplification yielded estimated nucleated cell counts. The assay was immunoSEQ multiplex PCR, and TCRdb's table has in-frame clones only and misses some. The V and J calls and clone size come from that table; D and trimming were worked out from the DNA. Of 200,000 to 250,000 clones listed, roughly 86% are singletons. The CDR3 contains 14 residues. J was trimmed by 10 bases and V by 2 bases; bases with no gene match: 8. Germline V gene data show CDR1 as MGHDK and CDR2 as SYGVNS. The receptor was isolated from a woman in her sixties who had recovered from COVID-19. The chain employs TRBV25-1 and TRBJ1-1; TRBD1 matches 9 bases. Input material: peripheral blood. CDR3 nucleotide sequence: TGTGCCAGCAGTGAAACCGGGACAGGGCTTCTAGCTTTCTTT. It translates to CASSETGTGLLAFF. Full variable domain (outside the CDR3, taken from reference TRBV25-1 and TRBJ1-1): EADIYQTPRYLVIGTGKKITLECSQTMGHDKMYWYQQDPGMELHLIHYSYGVNSTEKGDLSSESTVSRIRTEHFPLTLESARPSHTSQYLCASSETGTGLLAFFGQGTRLTVV.